The 24 T cell receptor beta chains below all came from one sample that was sequenced in a study of shared T cell receptors in the human thymus (dated by TCRdb to the early 2020s). The receptor library was made with the immunoSEQ multiplex PCR assay. TCRdb took over this immuneACCESS table, retaining in-frame rearrangements with V and J assigned. Such tables are incomplete; in checked studies, under half of the missing clones stem from an unresolved V gene, and the remainder is unexplained. The sample data list more than 300,000 clones, and approximately 95% of these were observed just once. The ten largest clonotypes hold roughly 0.02% of the sample. Specimen: thymocytes. The receptors come from a human donor.

The rearrangement uses TRBV6-1 and TRBJ1-1; a possible D gene is TRBD1 (5 bases). CDR1 MNHNS and CDR2 SASEGT come from the germline V gene. The V end lost 11 bases, the J end lost 1 base, and 14 bases lay between the germline ends. CDR3 size: 13 residues. The CDR3 coding sequence is TGTGCCGGAAAGCGGCAGGGGAACACTGAAGCTTTCTTT. Its protein is CAGKRQGNTEAFF.

The chain uses TRBV15 and TRBJ1-1, with 9 bases matching TRBD1. CDR1 is LNHNV and CDR2 is YYDKDF in the germline V gene (reference sequence). The CDR3 runs to 18 residues. The V and J ends lost 1 base and 0 bases, in that order; junction bases with no gene match: 9. DNA of the CDR3: TGTGCCACCAGCAGAGGGGGCGGGACAGGGCACCTGAACACTGAAGCTTTCTTT. Its translation is CATSRGGGTGHLNTEAFF.

The chain recombines TRBV6-1 with TRBJ2-1, with D hard to call. The V gene lost 2 bases and the J gene lost 5 bases, with 10 bases spanning the gap. The CDR3 is 14 amino acids. Germline assignment: CDR1 MNHNS and CDR2 SASEGT. The CDR3 coding sequence is TGTGCCAGCAGTGAAACCCCGGATGACAATGAGCAGTTCTTC. The encoded protein is CASSETPDDNEQFF.

This clone was recorded once. The V call is TRBV4-2, the J call TRBJ1-5; D remains ambiguous. Deletions cut 3 bases from V and 0 bases from J, with 21 bases between. Germline V gives CDR1 LGHNA, CDR2 YNFKEQ. The CDR3 length is 19 residues. CDR3 bases: TGTGCCAGCAGCCACAGCTTAAGACGAACCGGGCATAGCAATCAGCCCCAGCATTTT. Translated, it gives CASSHSLRRTGHSNQPQHF.

The V call is TRBV4-3, the J call TRBJ2-7; D may be TRBD2 (5 bases). Trimming pared 4 bases from V and 2 bases from J, leaving 27 bases between. This CDR3 spans 19 amino acids. From germline, CDR1 is LGHNA and CDR2 YSLEER. CDR3 amino acids: CASSPTILPGGRWPYEQYF. The CDR3 DNA sequence: TGCGCCAGCAGCCCCACGATCCTCCCCGGAGGTCGGTGGCCCTACGAGCAGTACTTC.

This chain links TRBV28 with TRBJ2-7; tentatively, D is TRBD1 (8 bases). Trimming stripped 6 bases from V and 3 bases from J, with 24 bases between. Germline assignment: CDR1 MDHEN and CDR2 SYDVKM. The CDR3 totals 17 residues. The CDR3: CASSLRRGGDRGYEQYF. In DNA form, the CDR3 reads TGTGCCAGCAGCCTAAGAAGGGGGGGAGACAGGGGCTACGAGCAGTACTTC.

The chain uses TRBV28 and TRBJ2-4; D remains ambiguous. V lost 5 bases and J 4 bases, leaving 12 bases between the germline ends. The CDR3 extends over 14 amino acids. CDR1 is MDHEN, CDR2 SYDVKM, per germline. CDR3 in DNA: TGTGCCAGCAGTCGTGCAGAGAGTAAAAACATTCAGTACTTC. It encodes CASSRAESKNIQYF.

The V call is TRBV28, the J call TRBJ2-1; 11 bases are shared with TRBD2. Looked up from germline, CDR1 is MDHEN and CDR2 is SYDVKM. The CDR3 spans 19 residues. The junction had 13 bases not matched to a gene; V was cut back by 5 bases and J by 1 base. CDR3 sequence: CASSPIPGTSGPSYNEQFF. In DNA form, the CDR3 reads TGTGCCAGCAGTCCGATACCCGGGACTAGCGGACCTTCCTACAATGAGCAGTTCTTC.

The chain couples TRBV6-1 to TRBJ2-5, with D tentatively TRBD1 (5 bases). The CDR3 loop spans 13 amino acids. The germline gives CDR1 MNHNS, CDR2 SASEGT. In nucleotides, the CDR3 is TGTAAGACACAGGTCGCCGTACTAGAGACCCAGTACTTC. Encoded protein: CKTQVAVLETQYF.

Remarks on this clone: Other DNA sequences in this specimen translate into the identical CDR3. This sequence joins TRBV10-3 and TRBJ2-7; D is unresolved. Germline CDR1 ENHRY, CDR2 SYGVKD. The V end lost 2 bases, the J end lost 1 base, and 3 bases lay between the germline ends. The CDR3 length is 12 residues. The CDR3: CAISERSYEQYF. DNA of the CDR3: TGTGCCATCAGTGAGCGATCCTACGAGCAGTACTTC.

The chain combines TRBV30 with TRBJ2-7; 8 nucleotides line up with TRBD1. From germline, CDR1 is GTSNPN and CDR2 SVGIG (reference sequence). CDR3 length: 16 residues. J was trimmed by 5 bases and V by 3 bases; bases with no gene match: 15. Written as DNA, the CDR3 is TGTGCCTGGAGCCTCCAGGGGGACAGGAAATCCCACGAGCAGTACTTC. Translated, it gives CAWSLQGDRKSHEQYF.

The chain has TRBV11-3 and TRBJ2-1; D gene ambiguous. This CDR3 spans 19 amino acids. Germline V CDR1 and CDR2: SGHNT, YENEEA. The V and J ends lost 5 bases and 1 base respectively, with 24 bases between them. The CDR3 here is CASSLTWGSRSSSYNEQFF. The CDR3 nucleotides read TGTGCCAGCAGCCTTACGTGGGGATCCCGATCTTCTTCCTACAATGAGCAGTTCTTC.

The table lists this clone with a count of one. This sequence joins TRBV5-1 and TRBJ2-3; weak D call: TRBD2 (5 bases). CDR3 size: 16 residues. Germline values: CDR1 SGHRS, CDR2 YFSETQ. The germline V and J ends were trimmed by 0 bases and 4 bases, with 15 bases remaining between them. CDR3 nucleotide sequence: TGCGCCAGCAGCTTGGGGGCGGGTTCTATTCCAGATACGCAGTATTTT. This sequence encodes CASSLGAGSIPDTQYF.

The chain carries TRBV28 and TRBJ2-7; 10 bases map to TRBD2. The CDR3 contains 22 residues. CDR1 is MDHEN, CDR2 SYDVKM, per germline. V dropped 7 bases and J dropped 2; count of bases not matched to a gene: 29. Here the CDR3 DNA reads TGTGCCAGCAACCCCCACCACCACCCCCCGGCTAGCGGGAGTTCGAACACCTACGAGCAGTACTTC. Encoded protein: CASNPHHHPPASGSSNTYEQYF.

V is TRBV2 and J is TRBJ2-3; 8 bases align to TRBD2. Germline V gives CDR1 SNHLY, CDR2 FYNNEI. This CDR3 spans 17 amino acids. With V trimmed by 3 bases and J by 3 bases, 11 bases remained unmatched. CDR3 DNA sequence: TGTGCCAGCAGTGACCTAGATCGAGGACTAGCAACAGATACGCAGTATTTT. Protein product: CASSDLDRGLATDTQYF.

This clone has just one count. The chain recombines TRBV30 with TRBJ2-1; TRBD2 matches at 8 bases. The CDR3 extends over 20 amino acids. Germline CDR1 GTSNPN, CDR2 SVGIG (reference sequence). The V gene end was trimmed by 0 bases and the J gene end by 7 bases; junction bases not matched to a gene: 23. This chain's CDR3 is CAWSVNPSPERKRELNEQFF. CDR3 coding DNA: TGTGCCTGGAGTGTGAACCCTTCCCCCGAAAGGAAGCGGGAGTTGAATGAGCAGTTCTTC.

The CDR3 region is CASSRDTTPYGYTF. The DNA of the CDR3 is TGTGCCAGCAGTCGCGATACTACACCCTATGGCTACACCTTC. V usage is TRBV6-6 and J usage is TRBJ1-2; no clear D gene. This CDR3 has 14 residues. CDR1 and CDR2 from the germline V gene are MNHNY and SVGAGI (reference sequence). Trimming removed 5 bases from V and 4 bases from J, with 14 bases in between.

This chain uses TRBV4-3 with TRBJ1-1; 7 bases line up with TRBD1. The CDR3 contains 16 residues. Germline CDR1 and CDR2: LGHNA and YSLEER. J was trimmed by 5 bases and V by 4 bases; bases with no gene match: 13. In nucleotides, the CDR3 is TGCGCCAGCAGCCCCCTTATGAGGGGGCTCCTAACTGAAGCTTTCTTT. This gives the protein CASSPLMRGLLTEAFF.

The V call is TRBV10-3, the J call TRBJ2-7; 10 bases map to TRBD1. CDR3 length equals 15 residues. Per the germline V gene, CDR1 is ENHRY and CDR2 is SYGVKD. The trim removed 3 bases at V and 2 bases at J, leaving 4 bases unmatched. This chain's CDR3 is CAISDRQGAAYEQYF. CDR3 sequence (DNA): TGTGCCATCAGTGACAGACAGGGGGCGGCCTACGAGCAGTACTTC.

The chain couples TRBV18 to TRBJ1-4, with TRBD1 matching over 10 bases. With 3 bases clipped from V and 8 bases from J, the junction kept 0 bases outside the gene matches. Germline CDR1 reads KGHSH; CDR2 reads LQKENI. The CDR3 length is 13 residues. The CDR3 loop is CASSPGQGEKLFF. The CDR3 coding sequence is TGTGCCAGCTCACCGGGACAGGGGGAAAAACTGTTTTTT.

The chain couples TRBV27 to TRBJ2-7; 10 bases match TRBD2. The V gene's germline CDR1 is MNHEY and CDR2 SMNVEV (reference sequence). The CDR3 covers 16 residues. V was pared by 6 bases and J by 0 bases, with 8 bases of the junction left unmatched. CDR3 bases: TGTGCCAGCAGGCCTAGCGGGAGAAGCGGCTCCTACGAGCAGTACTTC. This encodes CASRPSGRSGSYEQYF.

This sequence joins TRBV5-1 and TRBJ1-2, with D uncertain. Trimming shortened V by 0 bases and J by 7 bases, and 16 bases separated the two germline ends. The germline V gene encodes CDR1 SGHRS and CDR2 YFSETQ. The CDR3 sequence is 15 residues long. The CDR3 loop is CASSLVGFPSGGYTF. The CDR3, as DNA: TGCGCCAGCAGCTTGGTCGGGTTCCCTTCCGGTGGCTACACCTTC.

This sequence joins TRBV7-8 and TRBJ2-7; D not resolved. Between the trimmed V and J ends, which lost 5 bases and 2 bases, there was a span of 13 bases. The CDR3 is made up of 14 amino acids. Germline CDR1 and CDR2: SGHVS and FQNEAQ. The CDR3: CASSMWIGAYEQYF. The DNA of the CDR3 is TGTGCCAGCAGCATGTGGATAGGAGCCTACGAGCAGTACTTC. The whole variable domain, remainder taken from reference TRBV7-8 and TRBJ2-7, is GAGVSQSPRYKVAKRGQDVALRCDPISGHVSLFWYQQALGQGPEFLTYFQNEAQLDKSGLPSDRFFAERPEGSVSTLKIQRTQQEDSAVYLCASSMWIGAYEQYFGPGTRLTVT.

The chain carries TRBV28 and TRBJ2-7; D unresolved. This CDR3 has 19 amino acids. V lost 1 base, J lost 2 bases, and 24 bases lay in between. CDR1 and CDR2 from the germline V gene are MDHEN and SYDVKM. CDR3: CASSLSKVWFPSRPYEQYF. Written as DNA, the CDR3 is TGTGCCAGCAGTTTATCTAAGGTGTGGTTCCCCAGCCGCCCCTACGAGCAGTACTTC.